The 12 T cell receptor beta chains in this list originate from one sample, sequenced in a study of T cell responses to AZD1222 COVID-19 vaccine. Method: immunoSEQ multiplex PCR; TCRdb's copy keeps in-frame clones and lacks some. The data contain about 74,000 clones, 75% to 95% of them seen just once; the ten biggest clones take up approximately 8%. Sequencing used peripheral blood, obtained 28 days after the second AZD1222 dose. These TCRs come from an adult who received the AZD1222 COVID-19 vaccine.

The chain couples TRBV27 to TRBJ2-5; D perhaps matches TRBD1 (5 bases). Germline assignment: CDR1 MNHEY and CDR2 SMNVEV (reference sequence). The CDR3 runs to 15 residues. The V and J ends lost 1 base and 0 bases respectively, with 9 bases between them. The CDR3 nucleotides read TGTGCCAGCAGTTTATTGGGGCCGTACCAAGAGACCCAGTACTTC. Its translation is CASSLLGPYQETQYF.

The chain joins TRBV6-4 to TRBJ1-5; D is uncertain. Germline CDR1 and CDR2: MRHNA and SNTAGT. The CDR3 has 15 residues. V shed 6 bases and J shed 2 bases, with 14 bases lying between them. The CDR3 DNA reads TGTGCCAGCAGAGGACCCACCCGAGGCAATCAGCCCCAGCATTTT. Amino acids: CASRGPTRGNQPQHF.

V gene TRBV5-1 combines with J gene TRBJ2-2, with TRBD1 identical over 11 bases. V gave up 2 bases and J gave up 10 bases; unmatched junction bases: 10. CDR3 length equals 16 residues. Germline lookup yields CDR1 SGHRS and CDR2 YFSETQ. The CDR3 DNA follows: TGCGCCAGCAGCTTTAGGGGACAGGGGGGAATCGAGGAGCTGTTTTTT. The encoded protein is CASSFRGQGGIEELFF.

V and J are TRBV10-1 and TRBJ2-2; 11 bases line up with TRBD2. Trimming at V came to 2 bases and at J to 4 bases, leaving 6 bases not matched to a gene. Germline lookup yields CDR1 WNHNN and CDR2 SYGVQD (reference sequence). The CDR3 consists of 17 residues. CDR3 DNA: TGCGCCAGCAGTGAGACTAGCGGGAGTACGGGCACCGGGGAGCTGTTTTTT. Translation: CASSETSGSTGTGELFF.

The rearrangement joins TRBV5-5 to TRBJ1-1; no definite D call. The V gene lost 4 bases and the J gene lost 3 bases, with 13 bases spanning the gap. CDR1 SGHKS and CDR2 YYEKEE come from the germline V gene (reference sequence). The length of the CDR3 is 14 residues. CDR3 sequence (DNA): TGTGCCAGCAGCCCAAGGGTAGTGGACACTGAAGCTTTCTTT. Its protein is CASSPRVVDTEAFF.

The V and J genes are TRBV7-2 and TRBJ2-1; 7 nucleotides line up with TRBD1. J was trimmed by 8 bases and V by 11 bases; bases with no gene match: 12. CDR3 length: 13 residues. Germline lookup yields CDR1 SGHTA and CDR2 FQGNSA. The CDR3 coding sequence is TGTGCCGAACGGGACAGCCTTTGGGATGAGCAGTTCTTC. It codes for CAERDSLWDEQFF.

This chain connects TRBV10-3 to TRBJ2-5; TRBD2 matches at 7 bases. Germline V CDR1 and CDR2: ENHRY, SYGVKD. Losses at the gene ends were 5 bases for V and 2 bases for J; bases not matched to a gene: 2. This CDR3 has 13 amino acids. CDR3 residues: CAISWTRQETQYF. The CDR3 nucleotides are TGTGCCATCAGTTGGACTAGACAAGAGACCCAGTACTTC.

The gene calls are TRBV3-1 (or the pseudogene TRBV3-2) and TRBJ2-3; D is undetermined. Trimming removed 4 bases at V and 1 base at J, with 12 bases between. CDR3 length: 15 amino acids. Germline CDR1 is LGHDT and CDR2 is YNNKEL (reference sequence). The CDR3: CASSLRAPGTDTQYF. CDR3 DNA sequence: TGTGCCAGCAGCCTCCGGGCCCCTGGCACAGATACGCAGTATTTT.

The chain has TRBV28 and TRBJ1-4; D is uncertain. From germline, CDR1 is MDHEN and CDR2 SYDVKM. This CDR3 contains 13 residues. Trimming took 3 bases from V and 11 from J, leaving 13 bases between them. The CDR3 sequence is CASSFSGLGKLFF. The CDR3 DNA sequence: TGTGCCAGCAGTTTCTCTGGGCTGGGGAAACTGTTTTTT.

The gene calls are TRBV18 and TRBJ2-5; D is uncertain. Trimming cost V 6 bases and J 4 bases, with 9 bases left between them. The CDR3 covers 12 residues. CDR1 KGHSH and CDR2 LQKENI come from the germline V gene. The CDR3 here is CASSRSRETQYF. The CDR3 coding sequence is TGTGCCAGCTCCCGCTCGAGAGAGACCCAGTACTTC.

The genes are TRBV7-6 and TRBJ1-5; unclear D gene. Germline V lookup: CDR1 SGHVS, CDR2 FNYEAQ. Between the trimmed V and J ends, which lost 5 bases and 4 bases, there was a span of 9 bases. This CDR3 region has 13 residues. Written as DNA, the CDR3 is TGTGCCAGCAGCCCTGACATTAATCAGCCCCAGCATTTT. This translates into CASSPDINQPQHF.

This clone was counted only a few times. CDR3 region: CASSPGLAPSSYEQYF. The DNA of the CDR3 is TGCGCCAGCAGCCCTGGACTAGCGCCGAGCTCCTACGAGCAGTACTTC. This chain joins TRBV4-1 and TRBJ2-7; 9 bases fit TRBD2. The CDR3 contains 16 residues. CDR1 is MGHRA, CDR2 YSYEKL, per germline. The V segment lost 4 bases and the J segment 0 bases; nucleotides outside the gene matches: 7.